This TCR beta chain originates from a study of vaccination and CD4 T cells after COVID-19. Study background: Post-COVID draws came a median around 100 days after diagnosis (range 35 to 161). As a positive control, some control cultures were given a CEFX pool, while others were given an HIV-1 Nef pool or no peptide.

The treatment here: approximately nine-day PBMC culture with coronavirus spike peptide pools or control peptides (ViraFEST assay). Sequenced with the Oncomine TCR Beta short-read assay was DNA taken from cultured CD4+ T cells. TCRdb analysed the PCR reads with MiXCR anew, one entry per CDR3 protein. Among 9,500 to 10,000 distinct CDR3 sequences listed, approximately 70% were seen once. Losses at the gene ends were 3 bases for V and 8 bases for J; bases not matched to a gene: 16. The CDR3 is 18 amino acids. CDR1 and CDR2 (germline): SQVTM, ANQGSEA. This clonotype was recorded only once. Its cognate antigen is unknown.

The source material was CD4+ T cells from blood, cultured in vitro. The chain combines TRBV29-1 with TRBJ2-1; 13 nucleotides line up with TRBD2. The TCR sequence derives from a human donor who had recovered from COVID-19. The CDR3: CSVEGLAGISPFSDEQFF. In nucleotides, the CDR3 is TGCAGCGTTGAGGGACTAGCGGGAATTTCGCCCTTTTCAGATGAGCAGTTCTTC.